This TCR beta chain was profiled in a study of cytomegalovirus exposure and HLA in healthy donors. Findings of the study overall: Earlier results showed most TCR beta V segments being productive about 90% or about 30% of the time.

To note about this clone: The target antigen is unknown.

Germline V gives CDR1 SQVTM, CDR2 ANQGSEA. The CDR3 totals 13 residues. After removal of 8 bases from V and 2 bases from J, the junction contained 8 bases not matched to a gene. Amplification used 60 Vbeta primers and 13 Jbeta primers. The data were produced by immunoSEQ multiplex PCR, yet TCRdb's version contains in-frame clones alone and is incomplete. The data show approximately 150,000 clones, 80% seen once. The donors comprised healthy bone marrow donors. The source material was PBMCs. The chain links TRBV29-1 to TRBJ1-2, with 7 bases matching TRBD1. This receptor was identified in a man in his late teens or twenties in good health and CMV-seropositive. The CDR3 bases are TGCAGCTCTTGGATGGGACAGAACTATGGCTACACCTTC. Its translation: CSSWMGQNYGYTF.